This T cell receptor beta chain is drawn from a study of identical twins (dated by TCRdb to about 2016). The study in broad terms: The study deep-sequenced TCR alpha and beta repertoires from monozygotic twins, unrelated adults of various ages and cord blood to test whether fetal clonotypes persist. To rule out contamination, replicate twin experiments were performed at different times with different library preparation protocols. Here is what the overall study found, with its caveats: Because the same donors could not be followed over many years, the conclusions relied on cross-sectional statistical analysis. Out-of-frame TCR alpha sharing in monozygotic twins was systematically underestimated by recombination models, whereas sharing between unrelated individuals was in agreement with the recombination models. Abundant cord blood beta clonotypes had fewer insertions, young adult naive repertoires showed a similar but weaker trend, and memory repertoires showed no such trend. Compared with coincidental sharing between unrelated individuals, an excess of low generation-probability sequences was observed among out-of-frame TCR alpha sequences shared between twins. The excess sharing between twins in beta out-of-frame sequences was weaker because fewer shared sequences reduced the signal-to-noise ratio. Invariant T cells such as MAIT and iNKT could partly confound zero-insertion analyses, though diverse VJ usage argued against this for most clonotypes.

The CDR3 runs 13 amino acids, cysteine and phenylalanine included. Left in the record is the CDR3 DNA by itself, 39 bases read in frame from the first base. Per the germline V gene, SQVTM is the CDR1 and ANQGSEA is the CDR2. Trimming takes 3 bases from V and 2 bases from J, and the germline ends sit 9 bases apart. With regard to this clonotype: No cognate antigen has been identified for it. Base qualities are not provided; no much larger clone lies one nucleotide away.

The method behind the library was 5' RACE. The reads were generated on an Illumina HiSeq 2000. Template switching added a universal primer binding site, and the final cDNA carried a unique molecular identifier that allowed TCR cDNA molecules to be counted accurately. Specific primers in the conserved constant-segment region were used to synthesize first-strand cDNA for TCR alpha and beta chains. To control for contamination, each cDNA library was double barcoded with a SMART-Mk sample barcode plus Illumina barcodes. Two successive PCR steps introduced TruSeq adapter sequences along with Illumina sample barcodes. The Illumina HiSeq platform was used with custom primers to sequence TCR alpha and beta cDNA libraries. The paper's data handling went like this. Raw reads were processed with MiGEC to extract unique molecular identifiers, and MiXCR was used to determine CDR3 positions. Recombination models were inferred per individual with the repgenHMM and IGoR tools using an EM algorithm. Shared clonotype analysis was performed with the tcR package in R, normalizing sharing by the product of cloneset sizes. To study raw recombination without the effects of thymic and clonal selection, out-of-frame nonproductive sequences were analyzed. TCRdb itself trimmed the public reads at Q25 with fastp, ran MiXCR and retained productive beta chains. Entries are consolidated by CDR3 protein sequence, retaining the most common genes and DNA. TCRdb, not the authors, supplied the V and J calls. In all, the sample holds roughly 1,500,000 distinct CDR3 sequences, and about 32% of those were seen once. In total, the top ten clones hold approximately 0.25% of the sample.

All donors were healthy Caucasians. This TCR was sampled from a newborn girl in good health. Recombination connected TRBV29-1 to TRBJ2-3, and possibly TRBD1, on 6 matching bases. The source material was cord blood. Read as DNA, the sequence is TGCAGCGTTGACAGACAGGCCACAGATACGCAGTATTTT. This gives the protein CSVDRQATDTQYF.